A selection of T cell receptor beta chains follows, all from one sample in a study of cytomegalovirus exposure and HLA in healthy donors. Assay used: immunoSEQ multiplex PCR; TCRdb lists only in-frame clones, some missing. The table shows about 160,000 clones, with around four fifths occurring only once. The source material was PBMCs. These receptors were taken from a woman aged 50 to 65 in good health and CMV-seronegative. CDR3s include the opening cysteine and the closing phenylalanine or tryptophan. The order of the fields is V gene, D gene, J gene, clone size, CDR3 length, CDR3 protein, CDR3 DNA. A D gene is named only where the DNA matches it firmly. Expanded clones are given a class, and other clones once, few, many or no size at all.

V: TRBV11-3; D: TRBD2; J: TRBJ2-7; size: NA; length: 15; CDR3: CASSLGLAVIDEQYF; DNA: TGTGCCAGCAGCTTAGGACTAGCGGTTATTGACGAGCAGTACTTC
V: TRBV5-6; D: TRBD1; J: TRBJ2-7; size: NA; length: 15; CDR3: CASSILRGRRDEQYF; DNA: TGTGCCAGCAGCATTCTCAGGGGGCGGAGGGACGAGCAGTACTTC
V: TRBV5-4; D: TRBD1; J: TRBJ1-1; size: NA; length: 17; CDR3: CASKKEGGQGTNTEAFF; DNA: TGTGCCAGCAAAAAAGAGGGGGGACAGGGGACCAACACTGAAGCTTTCTTT
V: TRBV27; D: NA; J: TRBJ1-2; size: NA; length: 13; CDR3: CASHGNFGYGYTF; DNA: TGTGCCAGCCACGGGAATTTTGGCTATGGCTACACCTTC
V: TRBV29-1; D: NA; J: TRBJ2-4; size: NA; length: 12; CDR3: CSVRDNKNIQYF; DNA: TGCAGCGTCCGGGACAACAAAAACATTCAGTACTTC
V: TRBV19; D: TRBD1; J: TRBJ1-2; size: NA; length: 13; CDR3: CASSFTGGAGYTF; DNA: TGTGCCAGTAGTTTCACAGGGGGCGCCGGCTACACCTTC
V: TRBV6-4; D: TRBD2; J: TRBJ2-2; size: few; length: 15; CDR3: CASSDSISGAGELFF; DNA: TGTGCCAGCAGTGACTCGATTAGCGGGGCTGGGGAGCTGTTTTTT
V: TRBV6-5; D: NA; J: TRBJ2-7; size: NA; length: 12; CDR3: CASSWGHIERYF; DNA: TGTGCCAGCAGCTGGGGACACATAGAGCGGTACTTC
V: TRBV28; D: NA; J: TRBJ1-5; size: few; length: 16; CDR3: CASSGPDRSLNQPQHF; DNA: TGTGCCAGCAGTGGCCCGGACAGATCTTTAAATCAGCCCCAGCATTTT
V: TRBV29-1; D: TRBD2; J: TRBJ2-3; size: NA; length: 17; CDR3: CSVAPTWASGNTDTQYF; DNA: TGCAGCGTTGCCCCCACTTGGGCTAGCGGGAACACAGATACGCAGTATTTT
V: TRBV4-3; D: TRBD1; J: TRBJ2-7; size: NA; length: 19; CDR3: CASSQDRDRGNFYSYEQYF; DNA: TGCGCCAGCAGCCAAGATAGGGACAGGGGGAACTTTTACTCCTACGAGCAGTACTTC
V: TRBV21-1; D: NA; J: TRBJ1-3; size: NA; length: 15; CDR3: CASSKEFRPGNTIYF; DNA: TGTGCCAGCAGCAAAGAATTTCGTCCTGGAAACACCATATATTTT
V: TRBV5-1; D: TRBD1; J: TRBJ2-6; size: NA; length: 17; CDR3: CASSPDRELSGANVLTF; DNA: TGCGCCAGCAGCCCGGACAGGGAACTCTCTGGGGCCAACGTCCTGACTTTC
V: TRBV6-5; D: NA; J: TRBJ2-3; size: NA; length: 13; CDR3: CASSYKGVNTQYF; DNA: TGTGCCAGCAGTTACAAGGGGGTGAATACGCAGTATTTT
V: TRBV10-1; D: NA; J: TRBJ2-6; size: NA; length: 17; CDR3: CASSEPQEPSGANVLTF; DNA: TGCGCCAGCAGTGAGCCCCAAGAGCCTTCTGGGGCCAACGTCCTGACTTTC
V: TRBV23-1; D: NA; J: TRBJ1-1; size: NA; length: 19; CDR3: CASSHPRTPDVVMNTEAFF; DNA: TGCGCCAGCAGTCACCCTAGGACACCAGATGTGGTCATGAACACTGAAGCTTTCTTT
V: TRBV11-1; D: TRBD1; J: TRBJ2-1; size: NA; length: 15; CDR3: CASSNLEGQYNEQFF; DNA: TGTGCCAGCAGCAACTTAGAGGGACAGTACAATGAGCAGTTCTTC
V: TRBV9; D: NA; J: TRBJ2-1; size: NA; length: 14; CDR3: CASSVGMTYNEQFF; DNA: TGTGCCAGCAGCGTCGGGATGACTTACAATGAGCAGTTCTTC
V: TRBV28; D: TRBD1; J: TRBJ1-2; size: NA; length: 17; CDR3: CASSTSGTGPTNYGYTF; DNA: TGTGCCAGCAGCACTAGCGGGACAGGTCCCACTAACTATGGCTACACCTTC
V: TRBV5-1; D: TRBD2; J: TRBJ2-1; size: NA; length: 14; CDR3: CASSSSGGYNEQFF; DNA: TGCGCCAGCAGCTCGAGCGGGGGGTACAATGAGCAGTTCTTC
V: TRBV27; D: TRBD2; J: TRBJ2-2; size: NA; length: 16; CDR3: CASSSLAEALTGELFF; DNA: TGTGCCAGCAGTTCGCTAGCGGAGGCCCTCACCGGGGAGCTGTTTTTT
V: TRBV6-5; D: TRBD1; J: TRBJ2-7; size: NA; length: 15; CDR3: CASSYSRGTGGEQYF; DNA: TGTGCCAGCAGTTACTCCCGGGGGACAGGGGGCGAGCAGTACTTC
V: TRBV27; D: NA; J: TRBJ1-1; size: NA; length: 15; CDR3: CASSFRTPLNTEAFF; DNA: TGTGCCAGCAGTTTTAGGACACCCTTAAACACTGAAGCTTTCTTT
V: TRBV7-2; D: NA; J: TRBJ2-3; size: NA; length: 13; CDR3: CASSRNLGDTQYF; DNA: TGTGCCAGCAGCCGGAACCTAGGAGATACGCAGTATTTT
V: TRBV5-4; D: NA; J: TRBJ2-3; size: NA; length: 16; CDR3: CASSFEKGGATDTQYF; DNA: TGTGCCAGCAGCTTTGAGAAGGGGGGGGCCACAGATACGCAGTATTTT
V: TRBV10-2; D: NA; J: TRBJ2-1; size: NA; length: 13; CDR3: CASSRGSYNEQFF; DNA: TGCGCCAGCAGTAGGGGGTCCTACAATGAGCAGTTCTTC
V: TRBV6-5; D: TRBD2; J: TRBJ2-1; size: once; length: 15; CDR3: CASSLAGAKNNEQFF; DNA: TGTGCCAGCAGTTTAGCGGGGGCTAAAAACAATGAGCAGTTCTTC
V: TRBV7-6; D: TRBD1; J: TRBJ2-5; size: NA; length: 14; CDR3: CTSSWDSRGETQYF; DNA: TGTACCAGCAGCTGGGACAGCCGCGGGGAGACCCAGTACTTC
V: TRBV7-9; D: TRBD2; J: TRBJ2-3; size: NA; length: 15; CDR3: CASSLGRGGADTQYF; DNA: TGTGCCAGCAGCTTAGGACGGGGGGGCGCAGATACGCAGTATTTT
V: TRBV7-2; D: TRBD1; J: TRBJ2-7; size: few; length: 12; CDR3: CASSHTGVWQYF; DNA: TGTGCCAGCAGCCACACAGGGGTTTGGCAGTACTTC
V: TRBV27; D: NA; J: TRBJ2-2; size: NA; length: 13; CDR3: CASSQSGVEELFF; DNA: TGTGCCAGCAGTCAATCCGGGGTAGAAGAGCTGTTTTTT
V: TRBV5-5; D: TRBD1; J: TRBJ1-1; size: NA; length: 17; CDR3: CASSFNPGTGRWTEAFF; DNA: TGTGCCAGCAGCTTTAATCCCGGGACAGGGAGGTGGACTGAAGCTTTCTTT
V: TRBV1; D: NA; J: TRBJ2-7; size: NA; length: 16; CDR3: CTSSLRIAGAAYEQYF; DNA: TGCACCAGCAGCCTGAGAATAGCGGGGGCCGCCTACGAGCAGTACTTC
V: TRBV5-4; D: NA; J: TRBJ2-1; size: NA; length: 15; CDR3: CASSPKPDSYNEQFF; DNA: TGTGCCAGCAGCCCGAAGCCCGACAGTTACAATGAGCAGTTCTTC
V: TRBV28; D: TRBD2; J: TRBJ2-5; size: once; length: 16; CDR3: CASSLTSGEVQETQYF; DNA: TGTGCCAGCAGTTTAACTAGCGGGGAGGTCCAAGAGACCCAGTACTTC
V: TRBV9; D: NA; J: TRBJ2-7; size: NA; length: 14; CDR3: CASSVAPGVYEQYF; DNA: TGTGCCAGCAGCGTAGCTCCGGGGGTCTACGAGCAGTACTTC
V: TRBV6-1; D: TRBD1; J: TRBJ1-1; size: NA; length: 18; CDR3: CASSEEGQALGANTEAFF; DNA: TGTGCCAGCAGTGAAGAAGGACAGGCTTTGGGGGCGAACACTGAAGCTTTCTTT
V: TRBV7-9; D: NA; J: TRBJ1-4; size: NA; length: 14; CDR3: CASSEGVTNEKLFF; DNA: TGTGCCAGCTCTGAGGGGGTAACTAATGAAAAACTGTTTTTT
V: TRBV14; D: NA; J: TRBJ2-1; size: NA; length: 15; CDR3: CASSQVAAVRGEQFF; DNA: TGTGCCAGCAGCCAAGTAGCGGCGGTTCGGGGTGAGCAGTTCTTC
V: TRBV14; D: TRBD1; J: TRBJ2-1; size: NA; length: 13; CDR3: CASSQDRHNEQFF; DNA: TGTGCCAGCAGCCAGGACAGGCACAATGAGCAGTTCTTC
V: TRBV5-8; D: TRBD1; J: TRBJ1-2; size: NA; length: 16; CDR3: CASSHGQGGFNYGYTF; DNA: TGTGCCAGCAGCCACGGACAGGGAGGGTTTAACTATGGCTACACCTTC
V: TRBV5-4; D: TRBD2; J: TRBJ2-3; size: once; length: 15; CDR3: CASSLDSGGTDTQYF; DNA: TGTGCCAGCAGCTTGGATAGCGGGGGGACAGATACGCAGTATTTT
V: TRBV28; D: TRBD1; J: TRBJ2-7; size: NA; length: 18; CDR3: CASSPLPSGGGSLYEQYF; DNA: TGTGCCAGCAGTCCCCTGCCCTCAGGGGGCGGGTCTCTCTACGAGCAGTACTTC
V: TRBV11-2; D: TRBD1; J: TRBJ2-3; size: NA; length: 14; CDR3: CASSLGQGPDTQYF; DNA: TGTGCCAGCAGCTTAGGACAGGGACCAGATACGCAGTATTTT
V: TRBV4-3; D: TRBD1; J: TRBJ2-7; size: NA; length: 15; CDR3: CASSPGQGAIYEQYF; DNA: TGCGCCAGCAGCCCCGGACAGGGGGCGATCTACGAGCAGTACTTC
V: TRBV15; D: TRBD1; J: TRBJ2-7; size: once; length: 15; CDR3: CATSRWTGPNYKQYF; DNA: TGTGCCACCAGCAGATGGACAGGTCCAAATTACAAGCAGTACTTC
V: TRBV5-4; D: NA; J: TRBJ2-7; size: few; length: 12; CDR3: CASSSSQPEQYF; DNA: TGTGCCAGCAGCTCCAGTCAACCCGAGCAGTACTTC
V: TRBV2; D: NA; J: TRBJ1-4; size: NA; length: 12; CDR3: CASSLEQEKLFF; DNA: TGTGCCAGCAGTCTAGAACAGGAGAAACTGTTTTTT
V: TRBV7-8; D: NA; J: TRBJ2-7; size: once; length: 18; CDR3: CASSLRSNRDKSAYEQYF; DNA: TGTGCCAGCAGCTTACGATCCAATAGGGACAAATCAGCCTACGAGCAGTACTTC
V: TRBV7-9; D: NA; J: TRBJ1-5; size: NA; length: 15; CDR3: CASSPGTHVGQPQHF; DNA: TGTGCCAGCAGCCCCGGGACACACGTCGGTCAGCCCCAGCATTTT
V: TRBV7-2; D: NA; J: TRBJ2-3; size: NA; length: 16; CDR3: CASSLSWAGPTDTQYF; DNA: TGTGCCAGCAGCTTAAGTTGGGCAGGGCCCACAGATACGCAGTATTTT
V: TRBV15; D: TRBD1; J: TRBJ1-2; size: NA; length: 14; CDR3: CATSRGDRGYGYTF; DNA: TGTGCCACCAGCAGAGGGGACAGGGGTTATGGCTACACCTTC
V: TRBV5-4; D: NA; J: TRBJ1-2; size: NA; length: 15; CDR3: CASTTLLAGYYGYTF; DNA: TGTGCCAGCACAACCTTATTGGCGGGGTACTATGGCTACACCTTC
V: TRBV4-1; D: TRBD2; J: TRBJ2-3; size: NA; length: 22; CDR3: CASSQELGILADLKASTDTQYF; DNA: TGCGCCAGCAGCCAAGAGTTGGGGATACTAGCGGACCTGAAAGCTAGCACAGATACGCAGTATTTT
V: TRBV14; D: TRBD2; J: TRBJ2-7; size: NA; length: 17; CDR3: CASSHRLGSGSFYEQYF; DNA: TGTGCCAGCAGCCACAGGCTTGGGAGCGGGAGTTTTTACGAGCAGTACTTC